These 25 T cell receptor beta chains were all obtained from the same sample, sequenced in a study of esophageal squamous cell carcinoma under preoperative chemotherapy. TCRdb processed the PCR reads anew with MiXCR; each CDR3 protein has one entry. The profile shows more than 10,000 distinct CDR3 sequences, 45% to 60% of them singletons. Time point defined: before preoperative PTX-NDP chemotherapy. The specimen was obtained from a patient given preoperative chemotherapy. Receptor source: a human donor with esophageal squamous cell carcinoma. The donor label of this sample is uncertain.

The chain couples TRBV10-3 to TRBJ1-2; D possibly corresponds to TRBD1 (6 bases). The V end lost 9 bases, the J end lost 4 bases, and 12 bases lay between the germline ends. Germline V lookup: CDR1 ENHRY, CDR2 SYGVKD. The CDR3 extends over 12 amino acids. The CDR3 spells CAIGGQFYGYTF. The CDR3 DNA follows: TGTGCCATAGGCGGACAGTTCTATGGCTACACCTTC.

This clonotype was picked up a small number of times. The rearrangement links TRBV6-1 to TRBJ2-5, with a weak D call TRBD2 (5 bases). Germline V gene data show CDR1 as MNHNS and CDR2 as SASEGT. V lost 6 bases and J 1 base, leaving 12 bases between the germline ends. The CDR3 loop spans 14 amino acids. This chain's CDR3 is CASSQRQTQETQYF. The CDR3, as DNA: TGTGCCAGCAGCCAGCGGCAAACCCAAGAGACCCAGTACTTC.

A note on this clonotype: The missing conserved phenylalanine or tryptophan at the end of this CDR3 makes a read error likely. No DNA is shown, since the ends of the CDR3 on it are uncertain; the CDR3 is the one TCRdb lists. CDR3 loop: CASSPHDATSSTSGQ. This chain connects TRBV7-2 to TRBJ1-1; the table's D gene call, TRBD1, was not cross checked with the DNA. The germline gives CDR1 SGHTA, CDR2 FQGNSA. The CDR3 adds up to 15 amino acids, both ends counted.

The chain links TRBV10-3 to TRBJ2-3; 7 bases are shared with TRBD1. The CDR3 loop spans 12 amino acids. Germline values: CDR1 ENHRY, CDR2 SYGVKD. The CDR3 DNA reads TGTTCGAGTTTGACAGGGATGGATACGCAGTATTTT. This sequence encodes CSSLTGMDTQYF.

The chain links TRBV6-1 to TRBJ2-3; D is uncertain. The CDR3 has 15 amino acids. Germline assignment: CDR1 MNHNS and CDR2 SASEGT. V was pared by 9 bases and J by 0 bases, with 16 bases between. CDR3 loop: CARGPEAVSTDTQYF. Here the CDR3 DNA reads TGTGCCAGGGGTCCCGAGGCTGTGAGCACAGATACGCAGTATTTT.

The CDR3 DNA is TGCGCCAGCAGCCAAGATCATAAACGGCCCGGAAAAGAGACCCAGTACTTC. Translated, it gives CASSQDHKRPGKETQYF. The genes are TRBV4-1 and TRBJ2-5; D unclear. CDR3 size: 17 residues. V lost 0 bases and J 3 bases, leaving 17 bases between the germline ends. CDR1 and CDR2 (germline): MGHRA, YSYEKL.

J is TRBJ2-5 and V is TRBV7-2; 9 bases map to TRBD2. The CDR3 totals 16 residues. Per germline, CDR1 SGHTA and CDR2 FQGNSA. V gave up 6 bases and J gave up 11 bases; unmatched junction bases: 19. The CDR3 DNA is TGTGCCAGCAGGGGAGCGGGGGGCCGTGACCAAGAGATTCAGTACTTC. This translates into CASRGAGGRDQEIQYF.

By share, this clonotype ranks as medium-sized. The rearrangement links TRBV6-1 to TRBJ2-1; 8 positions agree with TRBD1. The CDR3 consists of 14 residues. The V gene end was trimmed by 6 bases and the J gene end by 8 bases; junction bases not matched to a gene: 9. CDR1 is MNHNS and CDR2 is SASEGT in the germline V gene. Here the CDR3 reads CASRQGDMSYEQFF. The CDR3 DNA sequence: TGTGCCAGCAGACAGGGGGATATGAGCTATGAGCAGTTCTTC.

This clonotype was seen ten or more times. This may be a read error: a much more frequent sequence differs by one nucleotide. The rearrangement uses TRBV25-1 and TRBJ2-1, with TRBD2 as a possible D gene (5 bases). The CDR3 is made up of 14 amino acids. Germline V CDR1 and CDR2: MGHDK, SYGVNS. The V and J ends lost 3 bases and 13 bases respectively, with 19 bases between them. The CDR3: CASSDGNFQETQFF. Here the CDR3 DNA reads TGTGCCAGCAGTGACGGGAATTTCCAAGAGACCCAGTTCTTC.

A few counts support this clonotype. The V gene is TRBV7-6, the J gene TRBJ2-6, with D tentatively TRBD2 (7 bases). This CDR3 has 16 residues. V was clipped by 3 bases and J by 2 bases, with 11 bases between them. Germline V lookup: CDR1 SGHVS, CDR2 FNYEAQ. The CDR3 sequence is CASSFGGPAGANVLTF. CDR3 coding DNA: TGTGCCAGCAGCTTCGGGGGGCCGGCTGGGGCCAACGTCCTGACTTTC. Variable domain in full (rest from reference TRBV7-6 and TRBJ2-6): GAGVSQSPRYKVTKRGQDVALRCDPISGHVSLYWYRQALGQGPEFLTYFNYEAQQDKSGLPNDRFSAERPEGSISTLTIQRTEQRDSAMYRCASSFGGPAGANVLTFGAGSRLTVL.

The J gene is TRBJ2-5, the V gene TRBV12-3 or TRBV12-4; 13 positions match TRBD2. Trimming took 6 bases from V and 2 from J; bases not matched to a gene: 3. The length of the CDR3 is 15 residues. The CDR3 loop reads CASRVGLAGQETQYF. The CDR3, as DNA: TGTGCCAGCAGAGTGGGACTAGCGGGACAAGAGACCCAGTACTTC.

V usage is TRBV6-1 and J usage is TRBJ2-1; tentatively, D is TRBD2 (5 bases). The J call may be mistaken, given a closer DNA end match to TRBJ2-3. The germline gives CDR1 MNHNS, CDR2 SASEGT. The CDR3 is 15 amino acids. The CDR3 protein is CASSSKVGSYNAQYF. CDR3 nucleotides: TGTGCCAGCAGCTCCAAGGTTGGGAGCTACAATGCGCAGTATTTT.

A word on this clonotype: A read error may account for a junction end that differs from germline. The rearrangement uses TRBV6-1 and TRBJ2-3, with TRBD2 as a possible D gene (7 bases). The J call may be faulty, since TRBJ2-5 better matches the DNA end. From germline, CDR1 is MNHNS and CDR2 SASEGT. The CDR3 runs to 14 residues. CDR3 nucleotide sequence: TGTGCGGGCAGAGGGGGGGGGGACCAAGATACCCAGTACTTC. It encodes CAGRGGGDQDTQYF.

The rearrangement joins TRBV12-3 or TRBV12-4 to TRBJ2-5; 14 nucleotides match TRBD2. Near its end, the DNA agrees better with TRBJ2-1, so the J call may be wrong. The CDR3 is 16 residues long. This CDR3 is CASSAGTSGGLREQFF. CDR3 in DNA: TGTGCCAGCAGTGCCGGGACTAGCGGGGGCCTTAGGGAGCAGTTCTTC.

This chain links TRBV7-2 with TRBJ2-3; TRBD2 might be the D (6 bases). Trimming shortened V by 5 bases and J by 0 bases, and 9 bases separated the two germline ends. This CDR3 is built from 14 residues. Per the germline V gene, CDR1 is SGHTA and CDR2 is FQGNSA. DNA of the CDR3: TGTGCCAGCAGCCTGACTAGGAGCACAGATACGCAGTATTTT. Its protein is CASSLTRSTDTQYF. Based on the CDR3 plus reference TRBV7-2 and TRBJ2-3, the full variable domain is GAGVSQSPSNKVTEKGKDVELRCDPISGHTALYWYRQSLGQGLEFLIYFQGNSAPDKSGLPSDRFSAERTGGSVSTLTIQRTQQEDSAVYLCASSLTRSTDTQYFGPGTRLTVL.

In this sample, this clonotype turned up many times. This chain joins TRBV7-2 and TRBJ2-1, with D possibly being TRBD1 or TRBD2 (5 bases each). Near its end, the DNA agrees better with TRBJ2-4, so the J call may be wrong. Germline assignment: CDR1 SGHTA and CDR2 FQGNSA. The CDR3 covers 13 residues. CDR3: CASRSGRAGIQYF. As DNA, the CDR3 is TGTGCCAGCAGATCGGGACGGGCCGGTATTCAGTACTTC.

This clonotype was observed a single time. The CDR3 region is CASSGTSDDRGGYNEQYF. CDR3 DNA: TGTGCCAGCAGCGGGACTAGCGACGATAGAGGGGGATACAATGAGCAGTACTTC. V and J are TRBV7-9 and TRBJ2-5, with TRBD2 matching 10 bases. CDR3 length equals 18 residues. The V gene's germline CDR1 is SEHNR and CDR2 FQNEAQ (reference sequence). J gave up 11 bases and V 5 bases, and 23 bases lay outside the gene matches.

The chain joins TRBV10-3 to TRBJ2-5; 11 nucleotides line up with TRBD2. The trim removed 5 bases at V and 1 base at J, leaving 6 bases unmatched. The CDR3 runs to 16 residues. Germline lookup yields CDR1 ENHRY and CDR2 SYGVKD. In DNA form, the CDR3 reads TGTGCCATCAGTAAATCCGGGACTAGCGGCCAAGAGACCCAGTACTTC. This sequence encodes CAISKSGTSGQETQYF.

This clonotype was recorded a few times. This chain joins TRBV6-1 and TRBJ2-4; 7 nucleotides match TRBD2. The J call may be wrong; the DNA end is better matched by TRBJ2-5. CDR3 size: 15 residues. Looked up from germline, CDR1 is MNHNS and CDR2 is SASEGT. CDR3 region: CASSPRGGRQETQYF. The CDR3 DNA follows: TGTGCCAGCAGTCCCCGGGGAGGGAGGCAAGAGACCCAGTACTTC.

CDR3 DNA: TGTGCCAGCAAGGCCCCGGGGGGCATACAGCCCCAGCATTTT. This sequence encodes CASKAPGGIQPQHF. The genes are TRBV6-4 and TRBJ1-5; possible D gene TRBD1, 6 bases. This CDR3 is 14 amino acids long. The germline CDR1 and CDR2 sequences are MRHNA and SNTAGT. Trimming removed 7 bases from V and 7 bases from J, with 17 bases in between.

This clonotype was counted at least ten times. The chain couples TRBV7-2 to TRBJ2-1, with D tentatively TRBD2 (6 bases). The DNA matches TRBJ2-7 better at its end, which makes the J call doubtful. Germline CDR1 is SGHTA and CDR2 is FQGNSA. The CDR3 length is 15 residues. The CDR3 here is CASSLASGSYNEQYF. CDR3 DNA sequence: TGTGCCAGCAGCTTAGCTAGCGGCTCCTACAATGAGCAGTACTTC.

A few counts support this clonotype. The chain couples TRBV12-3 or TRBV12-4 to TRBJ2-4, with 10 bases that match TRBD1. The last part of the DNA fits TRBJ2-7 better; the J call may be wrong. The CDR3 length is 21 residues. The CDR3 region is CASSVRPRDRGSLSSAYEQYF. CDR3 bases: TGTGCCAGCAGCGTCCGCCCCCGGGACAGGGGCTCCCTGTCCAGCGCCTACGAGCAGTACTTC.

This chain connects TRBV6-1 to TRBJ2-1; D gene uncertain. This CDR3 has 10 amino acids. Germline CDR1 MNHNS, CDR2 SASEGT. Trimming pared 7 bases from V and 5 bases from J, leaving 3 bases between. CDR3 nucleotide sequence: TGTGCCAGCACCCACAATGAGCAGTTCTTC. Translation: CASTHNEQFF.

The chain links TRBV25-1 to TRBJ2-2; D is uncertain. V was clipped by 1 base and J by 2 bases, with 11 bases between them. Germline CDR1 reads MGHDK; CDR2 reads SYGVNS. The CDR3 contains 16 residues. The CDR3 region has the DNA TGTGCCAGCAGTGAATCAGGTGCAGGAAACACCGGGGAGCTGTTTTTT. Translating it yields CASSESGAGNTGELFF.

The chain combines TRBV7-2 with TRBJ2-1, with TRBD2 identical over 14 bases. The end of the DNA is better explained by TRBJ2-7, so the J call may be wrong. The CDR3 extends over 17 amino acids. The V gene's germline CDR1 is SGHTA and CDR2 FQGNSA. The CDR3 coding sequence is TGTGCCAGCAGCGGATCCGGGACTAGCGGGAGCGGTTACGAGCAGTACTTC. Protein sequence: CASSGSGTSGSGYEQYF.